These T cell receptor beta chains were read from a single sample in a study of cytomegalovirus exposure and HLA in healthy donors. Data came from immunoSEQ multiplex PCR; TCRdb stores just in-frame clones and leaves some out. The table has 150,000 to 200,000 clones, 80% to 85% seen once. The material sequenced was PBMCs. These receptor sequences come from a woman younger than 30 in good health and CMV-seronegative. CDR3s include the opening cysteine and the closing phenylalanine or tryptophan. Fields, in order: D gene, CDR3 length, J gene, clone size, V gene, CDR3 protein, CDR3 DNA. A D gene is named only where the DNA matches it firmly. Clone size appears in some rows only: once, few, many, or a class for an expanded clone.

-	12	TRBJ1-1	-	TRBV29-1	CSVEGADTEAFF	TGCAGCGTTGAAGGGGCTGACACTGAAGCTTTCTTT
TRBD2	15	TRBJ2-7	-	TRBV4-1	CASSQEAGLTYEQYF	TGCGCCAGCAGCCAAGAAGCGGGACTAACCTACGAGCAGTACTTC
TRBD2	16	TRBJ2-1	-	TRBV7-2	CASSLYGTSGYNEQFF	TGTGCCAGCAGCTTATATGGGACTAGCGGTTACAATGAGCAGTTCTTC
-	15	TRBJ2-7	-	TRBV28	CASSSPGTGTYEQYF	TGTGCCAGCAGTTCGCCCGGGACTGGAACCTACGAGCAGTACTTC
TRBD2	16	TRBJ2-5	-	TRBV7-2	CASSDHGTSGRKTQYF	TGTGCCAGCAGCGACCATGGGACTAGCGGCCGCAAGACCCAGTACTTC
TRBD2	16	TRBJ2-3	-	TRBV30	CAWSGEGAGSTDTQYF	TGTGCCTGGAGTGGAGAAGGAGCGGGGTCCACAGATACGCAGTATTTT
TRBD2	17	TRBJ2-7	once	TRBV27	CASSSGPTSGRAYEQYF	TGTGCCAGCAGTTCCGGCCCGACTAGCGGGAGGGCCTACGAGCAGTACTTC
TRBD2	19	TRBJ2-5	-	TRBV9	CASSETRGLAGKSGETQYF	TGTGCCAGCAGCGAGACCCGGGGACTAGCGGGAAAAAGTGGGGAGACCCAGTACTTC
TRBD1	15	TRBJ2-4	-	TRBV27	CASSSWTGAKNIQYF	TGTGCCAGCAGTTCGTGGACAGGGGCCAAAAACATTCAGTACTTC
-	17	TRBJ2-1	-	TRBV4-3	CASSQVVGGAGYNEQFF	TGCGCCAGCAGCCAAGTGGTGGGGGGGGCGGGTTACAATGAGCAGTTCTTC
TRBD1	17	TRBJ1-2	-	TRBV7-9	CAGYAGTGSQGDYGYTF	TGCGCCGGCTACGCCGGGACAGGGAGTCAAGGGGACTATGGCTACACCTTC
TRBD2	16	TRBJ2-7	-	TRBV11-2	CASSPPGSGRSYEQYF	TGTGCCAGCAGCCCTCCGGGTAGCGGGAGGTCCTACGAGCAGTACTTC
TRBD1	14	TRBJ2-7	-	TRBV10-3	CAIRGTGANYEQYF	TGTGCCATCAGGGGGACAGGGGCCAACTACGAGCAGTACTTC
TRBD2	14	TRBJ2-1	-	TRBV2	CASSVPGGDNEQFF	TGTGCCAGCAGTGTCCCGGGAGGCGACAATGAGCAGTTCTTC
TRBD1	15	TRBJ2-7	-	TRBV28	CASSFPGTGLYEQYF	TGTGCCAGCAGTTTCCCCGGGACAGGGTTGTACGAGCAGTACTTC
TRBD2	16	TRBJ2-3	-	TRBV10-3	CAISSGREGRTDTQYF	TGTGCCATCAGTTCGGGGCGGGAGGGCCGCACAGATACGCAGTATTTT
-	13	TRBJ2-5	-	TRBV6-6	CASSVQGPETQYF	TGTGCCAGCAGTGTACAGGGTCCAGAGACCCAGTACTTC
-	15	TRBJ1-6	-	TRBV28	CASSLEGPNHSPLHF	TGTGCCAGCAGTTTAGAGGGCCCCAACCATTCACCCCTCCACTTT
-	14	TRBJ1-6	-	TRBV4-1	CASSHGRQNSPLHF	TGCGCCAGCAGCCACGGGAGGCAGAATTCACCCCTCCACTTT
-	12	TRBJ2-7	-	TRBV6-5	CASSEESPQQYF	TGTGCCAGCAGTGAAGAGAGCCCGCAGCAGTACTTC
-	13	TRBJ2-1	-	TRBV19	CASSSHAGDEQFF	TGTGCCAGTAGTTCTCACGCAGGCGATGAGCAGTTCTTC
-	15	TRBJ2-7	-	TRBV18	CASSPPDRGSYEQYF	TGTGCCAGCTCACCACCTGATAGGGGCTCCTACGAGCAGTACTTC
TRBD2	17	TRBJ2-7	-	TRBV9	CASSPHLGAGELNEQYF	TGTGCCAGCAGCCCCCACTTGGGAGCGGGAGAGCTTAACGAGCAGTACTTC
-	13	TRBJ2-1	-	TRBV11-2	CASSLSDFNEQFF	TGTGCCAGCAGCCTTTCGGACTTCAATGAGCAGTTCTTC
TRBD2	15	TRBJ2-7	-	TRBV5-1	CASSLGPGGSYEQYF	TGCGCCAGCAGCTTGGGTCCGGGGGGTTCCTACGAGCAGTACTTC
-	13	TRBJ2-3	-	TRBV7-2	CASSQYEADTQYF	TGTGCCAGCAGCCAATACGAGGCGGATACGCAGTATTTT
TRBD2	21	TRBJ2-2	-	TRBV9	CASSTSPRTSGRALRPGELFF	TGTGCCAGCAGCACCAGCCCGAGGACTAGCGGGAGGGCCCTCAGACCCGGGGAGCTGTTTTTT
TRBD1	14	TRBJ1-2	-	TRBV6-5	CASREQGAGYGYTF	TGTGCCAGCAGGGAACAGGGGGCAGGCTATGGCTACACCTTC
-	16	TRBJ1-6	once	TRBV4-3	CASSDQTETYNSPLHF	TGCGCCAGCAGCGACCAGACAGAGACCTATAATTCACCCCTCCACTTT
-	14	TRBJ2-5	-	TRBV6-1	CASSSRDFQETQYF	TGTGCCAGCAGTTCCCGGGACTTTCAAGAGACCCAGTACTTC
TRBD1	14	TRBJ1-2	-	TRBV10-3	CAISPGQGGYGYTF	TGTGCCATCAGTCCGGGACAGGGAGGCTATGGCTACACCTTC
-	15	TRBJ2-7	-	TRBV6-5	CASSYSTGGLYEQYF	TGTGCCAGCAGTTACTCGACTGGGGGCCTCTACGAGCAGTACTTC
-	11	TRBJ2-7	-	TRBV20-1	CSARERGEQYF	TGCAGTGCTAGAGAAAGGGGCGAGCAGTACTTC
TRBD1	14	TRBJ2-2	-	TRBV6-5	CASSYGTGLGELFF	TGTGCCAGCAGTTACGGGACAGGGTTGGGGGAGCTGTTTTTT
TRBD2	16	TRBJ2-1	-	TRBV7-9	CSSSLLAGGPADEQFF	TGTTCCAGCAGCTTATTGGCGGGAGGGCCGGCAGATGAGCAGTTCTTC
TRBD1	16	TRBJ1-4	-	TRBV7-2	CASSTGQGATNEKLFF	TGTGCCAGCAGCACAGGACAGGGAGCAACTAATGAAAAACTGTTTTTT
-	15	TRBJ1-4	few	TRBV7-9	CASSPAGGTNEKLFF	TGTGCCAGCAGCCCGGCCGGGGGAACTAATGAAAAACTGTTTTTT
TRBD1	16	TRBJ1-2	-	TRBV18	CASSQPGQGVLYGYTF	TGTGCCAGCTCACAACCGGGACAGGGGGTCCTTTATGGCTACACCTTC
-	12	TRBJ2-1	-	TRBV25-1	CASSLLPNEQFF	TGTGCCAGCAGTCTCCTCCCCAATGAGCAGTTCTTC
-	12	TRBJ1-3	-	TRBV6-5	CASSYSGNTIYF	TGTGCCAGCAGTTACAGCGGAAACACCATATATTTT